Listed below are T cell receptor beta chains from one sample, sequenced in a study of blood T cell repertoires in COVID-19. Clones were sequenced by immunoSEQ multiplex PCR, and TCRdb holds only the in-frame ones, with some missing. The sample has some 230,000 clones; around 84% are singletons. The sample taken for sequencing was peripheral blood. The receptor source for this set is a man in his fifties or sixties who had recovered from COVID-19. Both conserved end residues are part of each CDR3. The order of the fields is V gene, J gene, CDR3 protein.

TRBV27	TRBJ2-1	CASSSGLAGPIEQFF
TRBV24-1	TRBJ2-3	CATSDSSGVTDTQYF
TRBV19	TRBJ2-1	CASRERGQGYVKEQFF
TRBV15	TRBJ2-5	CATSRDIHRGTSGMLETQYF
TRBV28	TRBJ2-7	CASSLTGQGTNEQYF
TRBV2	TRBJ1-4	CASRAVSNEKLFF
TRBV25-1	TRBJ2-7	CASSPRLAGGHEQYF
TRBV18	TRBJ1-1	CASSGIGAPPVRNTEAFF
TRBV6-5	TRBJ1-3	CASRALDSRDTIYF
TRBV2	TRBJ2-7	CASTDWGDRGRYEQYF
TRBV11-3	TRBJ2-1	CASSLVSVNEQFF
TRBV6-6	TRBJ2-1	CASSYSLAPPYNEQFF
TRBV7-2	TRBJ1-3	CASSRPRGGVRGNTIYF
TRBV5-1	TRBJ2-2	CASSLPGANTGELFF
TRBV5-1	TRBJ2-5	CASSFSTSPETQYF
TRBV2	TRBJ2-2	CASMGQGVTGELFF
TRBV19	TRBJ1-6	CASSARQGGWSPLHF
TRBV19	TRBJ2-2	CASSSRLAGVLGELFF
TRBV30	TRBJ1-2	CAWSSTGTPHNYGYTF
TRBV30	TRBJ1-5	CAWSGNRASEPQHF
TRBV7-7	TRBJ2-2	CASSLAGLNTGELFF
TRBV28	TRBJ2-1	CASSLDPGLAGLREQFF
TRBV27	TRBJ2-3	CASSSLPFGGRGTDTQYF
TRBV3-1/TRBV3-2	TRBJ2-1	CASSQAGTTQNEQFF
TRBV7-8	TRBJ2-7	CASSLRGRNEQYF
TRBV6-1	TRBJ2-1	CASSESVWTRLGEQFF
TRBV7-6	TRBJ2-1	CASSFASGRVYNEQFF
TRBV2	TRBJ2-2	CASTTGRANTGELFF
TRBV30	TRBJ2-3	CAWSWSTKDTQYF
TRBV7-6	TRBJ1-5	CASSLRLDQPQHF
TRBV6-6	TRBJ1-2	CASDQGTNYGYTF
TRBV3-1/TRBV3-2	TRBJ2-5	CASSQETGETQYF
TRBV6-5	TRBJ2-3	CASSYRLTGMVDTQYF
TRBV11-2	TRBJ2-1	CASSLDRAVWFF
TRBV27	TRBJ2-7	CASSLWEGHYEQYF
TRBV7-8	TRBJ2-5	CASSLYPPGQGGETQYF
TRBV9	TRBJ2-1	CASSGDPGLAGWREQFF
TRBV3-1/TRBV3-2	TRBJ2-1	CASAGTARGEQFF
TRBV19	TRBJ2-5	CASSPRASGAGETQYF
TRBV10-1	TRBJ2-7	CASSDGTTSSYEQYF
TRBV28	TRBJ2-5	CASSLPGHTTGGETQYF
TRBV27	TRBJ2-1	CASSLLASTGAVNEQFF
TRBV27	TRBJ2-1	CASGLDSYNEQFF
TRBV5-6	TRBJ1-5	CASSRGGSSGSNQPQHF
TRBV11-3	TRBJ2-5	CASSTDNLGTQYF
TRBV5-6	TRBJ2-3	CASSLGSGTDTQYF
TRBV6-5	TRBJ1-1	CASSYLEKAFF
TRBV19	TRBJ2-7	CATSLGGAGGYEQYF
TRBV7-2	TRBJ2-1	CASSYLRGGNEQFF
TRBV7-6	TRBJ2-2	CASSLRLAGTGELFF
TRBV29-1	TRBJ2-3	CSVRLGTGGDTQYF
TRBV18	TRBJ2-2	CASSITGGYTGELFF
TRBV19	TRBJ2-4	CASSIGGYQAKNIQYF
TRBV9	TRBJ2-1	CASSVGGGNEQFF
TRBV7-2	TRBJ2-3	CASSLEGGRGTDTQYF
TRBV13	TRBJ2-7	CASSPGTGGVSEQYF
TRBV5-5	TRBJ2-2	CASSFYLANPGELFF
TRBV18	TRBJ1-3	CASSPPRSGDRGANTIYF
TRBV7-2	TRBJ1-1	CASSLVVGAGTEAFF